Listed below are T cell receptor beta chains from one sample, sequenced in a study of relationships among human T cell subsets. Via MiXCR, TCRdb re-called the multiplex PCR reads, giving one row per CDR3 protein. The repertoire holds around 15,000 distinct CDR3 sequences, with about three fifths as singletons. The sample comprised total T cells sorted from blood. All receptors derive from a man in his forties in good health. CDR3s include the opening cysteine and the closing phenylalanine or tryptophan. The order of the fields is D gene, clone size, V gene, J gene, CDR3 DNA, CDR3 protein. The D gene is left open where the match is weak. Clone size is not always given. Where it is, it says once, few, many or a class for expanded clones.

-	once	TRBV12-2	TRBJ2-5	TGTGCAAGTCGCCCCGATGGACTAGCGGGGGGGCCCGACACAGAGACCCAGTACTTC	CASRPDGLAGGPDTETQYF
TRBD1	-	TRBV19	TRBJ1-5	TGTGCCAGTAGTATGGGCAGGGGGAGGAATCAGCCCCAGCATTTT	CASSMGRGRNQPQHF
-	-	TRBV4-1	TRBJ1-6	TGCGCCAGCAGCCAAGAACCGTCCGATTCACCCCTCCACTTT	CASSQEPSDSPLHF
-	-	TRBV1	TRBJ1-4	TGCACCAGCAGCCAAGACAACAGGGGGCGACCAACTAATGAAAAACTGTTTTTT	CTSSQDNRGRPTNEKLFF
-	-	TRBV29-1	TRBJ2-1	TGCAGCGTTGAAGAAGTGGTCGATGAGCAGTTCTTC	CSVEEVVDEQFF
-	-	TRBV12-3/TRBV12-4	TRBJ1-1	TGTGCCAGCACCCTTGGCGCCTTGAACACTGAAGCTTTCTTT	CASTLGALNTEAFF
-	-	TRBV1	TRBJ2-4	TGCACCAGCAGCCAAGATCCCGGGTGGAACATTCAGTACTTC	CTSSQDPGWNIQYF
-	-	TRBV20-1	TRBJ2-1	TGCAGTGCTAAGCAAGGACAGAATTACAATGAGCAGTTCTTC	CSAKQGQNYNEQFF
-	-	TRBV4-1	TRBJ1-4	TGCGCCAGCAGCCTGCGACTGGTGGAAAAACTGTTTTTT	CASSLRLVEKLFF
-	-	TRBV11-2	TRBJ2-7	TGTGCCAGCAGCCGAGGGGGCGGGGCGTACGAGCAGTACTTC	CASSRGGGAYEQYF
-	few	TRBV6-5	TRBJ2-1	TGTGCCAGCAGACCAACAGGGAAGAAGTCCTACAATGAGCAGTTCTTC	CASRPTGKKSYNEQFF
TRBD2	-	TRBV11-2	TRBJ2-7	TGTGCCAGCAGGTCGCTAGCGGGAGCACGTTACGAGCAGTACTTC	CASRSLAGARYEQYF
-	-	TRBV7-9	TRBJ2-5	TGTGCCAGCAGCTTAGCAGGACGGGAAGAGACCCAGTACTTC	CASSLAGREETQYF
-	-	TRBV27	TRBJ2-7	TGTGCCAGCAGTTTATACGACAGCTCCTACGAGCAGTACTTC	CASSLYDSSYEQYF
TRBD1	-	TRBV7-9	TRBJ2-1	TGTGCCAGCAGCTACAGGACAGGGGGATACAATGAGCAGTTCTTC	CASSYRTGGYNEQFF
-	-	TRBV10-3	TRBJ1-5	TGTGCCATCAGTGAGTGGGGGGGATATAGCAATCAGCCCCAGCATTTT	CAISEWGGYSNQPQHF
-	-	TRBV30	TRBJ1-1	TGTGCCTGGAGGGGGGGCGCTGAAGCTTTCTTT	CAWRGGAEAFF
-	few	TRBV7-9	TRBJ2-3	TGTGCCAGCAGCGGTACGGGACTTTATACGCAGTATTTT	CASSGTGLYTQYF
-	once	TRBV27	TRBJ2-3	TGTGCCAGCACCACTTTTTACGGGAAACACCGCACAGATACGCAGTATTTT	CASTTFYGKHRTDTQYF
-	-	TRBV11-2	TRBJ2-7	TGTGCCAGCAGCTTTACAGGTTCCCCTTACGAGCAGTACTTC	CASSFTGSPYEQYF
-	-	TRBV19	TRBJ2-3	TGTGCCAGTAGTACGGGACCGCCCCCGGATACGCAGTATTTT	CASSTGPPPDTQYF
-	-	TRBV11-2	TRBJ2-5	TGTGCCAGCAGCTTAAAGCCCTCCAAAGAGACCCAGTACTTC	CASSLKPSKETQYF
TRBD2	-	TRBV20-1	TRBJ2-1	TGCAGTGCTAGTCTGGGACTAGCGGGGGTAGGATACAATGAGCAGTTCTTC	CSASLGLAGVGYNEQFF
TRBD1	-	TRBV4-1	TRBJ2-1	TGCGCCAGCAGCCAAGATAGATACCCGACAGGGGGCGATGAGCAGTTCTTC	CASSQDRYPTGGDEQFF
-	-	TRBV11-2	TRBJ1-2	TGTGCCAGCAGCTTAGAACCCAGGGCGGGTGGCTACACCTTC	CASSLEPRAGGYTF
-	-	TRBV11-2	TRBJ2-5	TGTGCCAGCAGCTTAGTCCTTCAGGGGTACCAAGAGACCCAGTACTTC	CASSLVLQGYQETQYF
TRBD1	-	TRBV28	TRBJ2-7	TGTGCCAGCAGCCTGCGGACAGGACCCTACGGCGAGCAGTACTTC	CASSLRTGPYGEQYF
-	-	TRBV12-3/TRBV12-4	TRBJ2-5	TGTGCCAGCAGTGGGGCGACTAGTATACAGACCCAGTACTTC	CASSGATSIQTQYF
-	few	TRBV12-3/TRBV12-4	TRBJ1-5	TGTGCCAGCAACCTCGACGGGGCAGGGAATCAGCCCCAGCATTTT	CASNLDGAGNQPQHF
-	few	TRBV7-7	TRBJ2-2	TGTGCTAGCAGCACCGGGACTGACAACACCGGGGAGCTGTTTTTT	CASSTGTDNTGELFF
-	-	TRBV28	TRBJ1-1	TGTGCCAGCACCAGACGGGGCAGAAGGAACACTGAAGCTTTCTTT	CASTRRGRRNTEAFF
-	-	TRBV19	TRBJ1-1	TGTGCCAGTAGTAGGGGAGGAAGAACTGAAGCTTTCTTT	CASSRGGRTEAFF
-	-	TRBV20-1	TRBJ2-5	TGCAGTGCTAGATCGGGGAGCCAAGAGACCCAGTACTTC	CSARSGSQETQYF
TRBD1	-	TRBV5-1	TRBJ2-7	TGCGCCAGCAGCTCTGGACAGGGCGAAACCTACGAGCAGTACTTC	CASSSGQGETYEQYF
-	-	TRBV7-8	TRBJ1-1	TGTGCCAGCAGCCGAGAGGTGACAGCTGAAGCTTTCTTT	CASSREVTAEAFF
-	-	TRBV5-1	TRBJ2-7	TGCGCCAGCAGCCCCCTTCTACTCAACGAGCAGTACTTC	CASSPLLLNEQYF
TRBD1	-	TRBV2	TRBJ2-5	TGTGCCAGCAGCTCCGGACAGGGAACGCACGAGACCCAGTACTTC	CASSSGQGTHETQYF
TRBD1	-	TRBV19	TRBJ2-1	TGTGCCTGTTTTCCAGGGGGAACGGAGAACTACAATGAGCAGTTCTTC	CACFPGGTENYNEQFF
-	-	TRBV11-2	TRBJ2-3	TGTGCCAGCAGCTTCACCTCCGATACGCAGTATTTT	CASSFTSDTQYF
TRBD1	few	TRBV20-1	TRBJ2-7	TGCAGTGCTCGCGACAGGGGGCCCTACGAGCAGTACTTC	CSARDRGPYEQYF
TRBD1	-	TRBV4-1	TRBJ1-3	TGCGCCAGCAGCCAAAGACAGGGGGAACGTGGAAACACCATATATTTT	CASSQRQGERGNTIYF
-	-	TRBV20-1	TRBJ2-1	TGCAGTACCTCAGCTAACAATGAGCAGTTCTTC	CSTSANNEQFF
-	few	TRBV10-3	TRBJ1-1	TGTGCCATCGCAGGGGACACTGAAGCTTTCTTT	CAIAGDTEAFF
-	-	TRBV11-2	TRBJ2-5	TGTGCCAGCAGCTTAGAGACCCAGTACTTC	CASSLETQYF
TRBD1	-	TRBV10-3	TRBJ1-5	TGTGCCATCAGCGACAGGGAAGGTCAGCCCCAGCATTTT	CAISDREGQPQHF
-	-	TRBV15	TRBJ2-7	TGTGCCACCAGCAGAGATCAAGGACCGGCACGGGAGCAGTACTTC	CATSRDQGPAREQYF